Listed below are T cell receptor beta chains from one sample, sequenced in a study of blood T cell repertoires in COVID-19. TCRdb's copy holds only in-frame clones and misses some; the assay was immunoSEQ multiplex PCR. The sample records 150,000 to 170,000 clones, 76% being singletons. Specimen: peripheral blood. The receptor source for this set is a woman over 75 with acute or convalescent COVID-19. Both conserved end residues are part of each CDR3. D genes are given only for firm matches. A clone size is listed for some rows: how often the clone was seen (once, few, many), or a class if it is expanded.

d_call: .
clone_size: .
j_call: TRBJ2-6
v_call: TRBV19
cdr3_nt: TGTGCCAGTAGTACCCTCAGGGAAGGAACCTCTGGGGCCAACGTCCTGACTTTC
cdr3_aa: CASSTLREGTSGANVLTF

d_call: .
clone_size: few
j_call: TRBJ1-1
v_call: TRBV18
cdr3_nt: TGTGCCAGCTCACCCGCGGGGGCTCAGAGCACTGAAGCTTTCTTT
cdr3_aa: CASSPAGAQSTEAFF

d_call: TRBD1
clone_size: .
j_call: TRBJ2-3
v_call: TRBV7-7
cdr3_nt: TGTGCTAGCAGCCGGACAGGGGATAGCACAGATACGCAGTATTTT
cdr3_aa: CASSRTGDSTDTQYF

d_call: .
clone_size: .
j_call: TRBJ1-1
v_call: TRBV30
cdr3_nt: TGTGCCTGGAGACGAAATGCGGGCACTGAAGCTTTCTTT
cdr3_aa: CAWRRNAGTEAFF

d_call: TRBD1
clone_size: .
j_call: TRBJ2-7
v_call: TRBV6-5
cdr3_nt: TGTGCCACGGACAGGGGGCTAGGAGAGCAGTACTTC
cdr3_aa: CATDRGLGEQYF

d_call: .
clone_size: .
j_call: TRBJ1-1
v_call: TRBV6-5
cdr3_nt: TGTGCCAGCAGTTACCAGTCCCGGCCAGGGAAAGCTTTCTTT
cdr3_aa: CASSYQSRPGKAFF

d_call: .
clone_size: few
j_call: TRBJ1-2
v_call: TRBV7-9
cdr3_nt: TGTGCCAGCAGCTTAGTGCAGGACTATGGCTACACCTTC
cdr3_aa: CASSLVQDYGYTF

d_call: .
clone_size: .
j_call: TRBJ1-2
v_call: TRBV12-3/TRBV12-4
cdr3_nt: TGTGCCAGCAGTCTAACTGCAAACTATGGCTACACCTTC
cdr3_aa: CASSLTANYGYTF

d_call: TRBD1
clone_size: .
j_call: TRBJ1-1
v_call: TRBV12-3/TRBV12-4
cdr3_nt: TGTGCCAGCAGTTTTGGGGACAGGGTCAAAGCTTTCTTT
cdr3_aa: CASSFGDRVKAFF

d_call: .
clone_size: .
j_call: TRBJ2-1
v_call: TRBV5-1
cdr3_nt: TGCGCCAGCAGCTTGGCCCCCTTTAGTTCCTACAATGAGCAGTTCTTC
cdr3_aa: CASSLAPFSSYNEQFF

d_call: .
clone_size: few
j_call: TRBJ2-2
v_call: TRBV11-2
cdr3_nt: TGTGCCAGCTCTTTGCGGGCCGGGGAGCTGTTTTTT
cdr3_aa: CASSLRAGELFF

d_call: .
clone_size: .
j_call: TRBJ1-4
v_call: TRBV27
cdr3_nt: TGTGCCAGCAGTTTATACAGGGCTGAAAAACTGTTTTTT
cdr3_aa: CASSLYRAEKLFF

d_call: .
clone_size: .
j_call: TRBJ2-1
v_call: TRBV3-1/TRBV3-2
cdr3_nt: TGTGCCACCCGCCGGACGGAGGAGGGTGAGCAGTTCTTC
cdr3_aa: CATRRTEEGEQFF

d_call: TRBD2
clone_size: .
j_call: TRBJ2-5
v_call: TRBV9
cdr3_nt: TGTGCCAGCAGCCTACTTGCGGGGGGGGAGACCCAGTACTTC
cdr3_aa: CASSLLAGGETQYF

d_call: .
clone_size: once
j_call: TRBJ2-1
v_call: TRBV6-1
cdr3_nt: TGTGCCAGCAGTGAATTGCGCGATGAGCAGTTCTTC
cdr3_aa: CASSELRDEQFF

d_call: .
clone_size: .
j_call: TRBJ2-7
v_call: TRBV29-1
cdr3_nt: TGCAGCGTTGATGGGGCCCAGGGTGGTTTCGAGTACTTC
cdr3_aa: CSVDGAQGGFEYF

d_call: TRBD1
clone_size: .
j_call: TRBJ1-3
v_call: TRBV5-8
cdr3_nt: TGTGCCAGCAGTTCTGACAGGGCCAATGGAAACACCATATATTTT
cdr3_aa: CASSSDRANGNTIYF

d_call: .
clone_size: .
j_call: TRBJ1-5
v_call: TRBV10-3
cdr3_nt: TGTGCCATTTCAGACAGTTATGGCAATCAGCCCCAGCATTTT
cdr3_aa: CAISDSYGNQPQHF

d_call: .
clone_size: .
j_call: TRBJ1-2
v_call: TRBV11-2
cdr3_nt: TGTGCCAGCAGCACGACGGGGATCTATGGCTACACCTTC
cdr3_aa: CASSTTGIYGYTF

d_call: .
clone_size: once
j_call: TRBJ1-6
v_call: TRBV6-2/TRBV6-3
cdr3_nt: TGTGCCAGCAGCCGTCCCGATTCTGCGGTTTCACCCCTCCACTTT
cdr3_aa: CASSRPDSAVSPLHF

d_call: .
clone_size: once
j_call: TRBJ1-1
v_call: TRBV5-8
cdr3_nt: TGTGCCAGCAGCTTTTGGGGGGGCACTGAAGCTTTCTTT
cdr3_aa: CASSFWGGTEAFF

d_call: TRBD1
clone_size: .
j_call: TRBJ2-5
v_call: TRBV7-2
cdr3_nt: TGTGCCAGCAGCTTAGGGTGGACAGGGGGACAAGAGACCCAGTACTTC
cdr3_aa: CASSLGWTGGQETQYF

d_call: .
clone_size: .
j_call: TRBJ1-4
v_call: TRBV6-6
cdr3_nt: TGTGCCAGCAGTTACTCTACAGGACCAAATGAAAAACTGTTTTTT
cdr3_aa: CASSYSTGPNEKLFF

d_call: .
clone_size: .
j_call: TRBJ2-1
v_call: TRBV19
cdr3_nt: TGTGCCAGTGCTACTTACAATGAGCAGTTCTTC
cdr3_aa: CASATYNEQFF

d_call: TRBD2
clone_size: few
j_call: TRBJ2-5
v_call: TRBV7-9
cdr3_nt: TGTGCCAGCAGACCCACCCCACTAGCGGGAGTCGAAGAGACCCAGTACTTC
cdr3_aa: CASRPTPLAGVEETQYF

d_call: .
clone_size: many
j_call: TRBJ1-1
v_call: TRBV3-1/TRBV3-2
cdr3_nt: TGTGCCAGCAGCCAAGGTACAGGGCGCACTGAAGCTTTCTTT
cdr3_aa: CASSQGTGRTEAFF

d_call: .
clone_size: .
j_call: TRBJ2-2
v_call: TRBV5-5
cdr3_nt: TGTGCCAGCAGCTTGAGGGGGGGCGAGGACACCGGGGAGCTGTTTTTT
cdr3_aa: CASSLRGGEDTGELFF

d_call: .
clone_size: .
j_call: TRBJ1-4
v_call: TRBV9
cdr3_nt: TGTGCCAGCAGCGTAGGATCAGTCTTTAATGAAAAACTGTTTTTT
cdr3_aa: CASSVGSVFNEKLFF

d_call: TRBD1
clone_size: .
j_call: TRBJ1-3
v_call: TRBV6-5
cdr3_nt: TGTGCCAGCAATGCACAGGGGAACTCTGGAAACACCATATATTTT
cdr3_aa: CASNAQGNSGNTIYF

d_call: TRBD2
clone_size: .
j_call: TRBJ2-3
v_call: TRBV7-6
cdr3_nt: TGTGCCAGCAGCTGGAGCGGGGGGGCGGTAGATACGCAGTATTTT
cdr3_aa: CASSWSGGAVDTQYF

d_call: TRBD1
clone_size: .
j_call: TRBJ1-2
v_call: TRBV6-5
cdr3_nt: TGTGCCAGCAGCCGAGGACAGGACTCGGGCTATGGCTACACCTTC
cdr3_aa: CASSRGQDSGYGYTF

d_call: .
clone_size: once
j_call: TRBJ1-3
v_call: TRBV28
cdr3_nt: TGTGCCAGCAGCCCGGCAGGTATGGTTGGAAACACCATATATTTT
cdr3_aa: CASSPAGMVGNTIYF

d_call: TRBD1
clone_size: once
j_call: TRBJ1-1
v_call: TRBV9
cdr3_nt: TGTGCCAGCAGCGTAGCTACGGGACAGGGGATGAACACTGAAGCTTTCTTT
cdr3_aa: CASSVATGQGMNTEAFF

d_call: .
clone_size: .
j_call: TRBJ2-1
v_call: TRBV6-5
cdr3_nt: TGTGCCAGCAGAGACAGCGGGCAGGGACAGTTCTTC
cdr3_aa: CASRDSGQGQFF

d_call: TRBD1
clone_size: .
j_call: TRBJ2-7
v_call: TRBV6-2/TRBV6-3
cdr3_nt: TGTGCCAGCAGTTGGGACAGGGACTACGAGCAGTACTTC
cdr3_aa: CASSWDRDYEQYF

d_call: TRBD2
clone_size: .
j_call: TRBJ2-1
v_call: TRBV9
cdr3_nt: TGTGCCAGCAGCGTTAGCGGGAGGTTCTATGAGCAGTTCTTC
cdr3_aa: CASSVSGRFYEQFF

d_call: TRBD1
clone_size: .
j_call: TRBJ2-7
v_call: TRBV3-1/TRBV3-2
cdr3_nt: TGTGCCAGCAGCCAAGATCTGGCCAGGGGGCCCTACGAGCAGTACTTC
cdr3_aa: CASSQDLARGPYEQYF

d_call: TRBD2
clone_size: few
j_call: TRBJ2-2
v_call: TRBV12-5
cdr3_nt: TGTGCTAGTGGTTCGCTTGGCCAGCGGGGAGGCGGGGAGCTGTTTTTT
cdr3_aa: CASGSLGQRGGGELFF

d_call: TRBD1
clone_size: .
j_call: TRBJ2-7
v_call: TRBV30
cdr3_nt: TGTGCCTGGAGCCGAGGACAGGGTGTGTACGAGCAGTACTTC
cdr3_aa: CAWSRGQGVYEQYF

d_call: TRBD2
clone_size: .
j_call: TRBJ2-1
v_call: TRBV19
cdr3_nt: TGTGCCAGTAGACAACCGGGGGGGGGCCGTAGTGATGAGCAGTTCTTC
cdr3_aa: CASRQPGGGRSDEQFF

d_call: .
clone_size: .
j_call: TRBJ2-6
v_call: TRBV29-1
cdr3_nt: TGCAGCGTTAAGTCGGGGACACCAAACTCTGGGGCCAACGTCCTGACTTTC
cdr3_aa: CSVKSGTPNSGANVLTF

d_call: .
clone_size: few
j_call: TRBJ1-1
v_call: TRBV15
cdr3_nt: TGTGCCACCAGCAGAGATAAATGGGGGCCTGAAGCTTTCTTT
cdr3_aa: CATSRDKWGPEAFF

d_call: .
clone_size: .
j_call: TRBJ1-6
v_call: TRBV3-1/TRBV3-2
cdr3_nt: TGTGCCAGCAGCCTGAGGGATCCACCCCTCCACTTT
cdr3_aa: CASSLRDPPLHF

d_call: .
clone_size: .
j_call: TRBJ1-6
v_call: TRBV5-6
cdr3_nt: TGTGCCAGCAGCTCCTCAGGGTTGAATTCACCCCTCCACTTT
cdr3_aa: CASSSSGLNSPLHF

d_call: TRBD2
clone_size: few
j_call: TRBJ2-3
v_call: TRBV9
cdr3_nt: TGTGCCAGCAGCGTAACTAGCGGGGGCACAGATACGCAGTATTTT
cdr3_aa: CASSVTSGGTDTQYF

d_call: .
clone_size: .
j_call: TRBJ1-1
v_call: TRBV5-1
cdr3_nt: TGCGCCAGCAGCTTAAGACGAGGCACTGAAGCTTTCTTT
cdr3_aa: CASSLRRGTEAFF

d_call: TRBD2
clone_size: .
j_call: TRBJ2-1
v_call: TRBV7-7
cdr3_nt: TGTGCCAGCAGCCAAGGACTAGCGGGAGGCGACAACAATGAGCAGTTCTTC
cdr3_aa: CASSQGLAGGDNNEQFF